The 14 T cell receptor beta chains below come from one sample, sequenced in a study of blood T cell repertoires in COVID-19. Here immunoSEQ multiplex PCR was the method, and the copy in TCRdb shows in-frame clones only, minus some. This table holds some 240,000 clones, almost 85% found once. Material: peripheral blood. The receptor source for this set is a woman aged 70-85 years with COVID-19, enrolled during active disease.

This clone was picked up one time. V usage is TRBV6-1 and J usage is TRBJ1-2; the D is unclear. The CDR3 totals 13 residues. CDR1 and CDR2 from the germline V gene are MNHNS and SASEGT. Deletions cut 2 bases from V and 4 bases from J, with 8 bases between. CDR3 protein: CASSEQVLYGYTF. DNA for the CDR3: TGTGCCAGCAGTGAACAGGTACTCTATGGCTACACCTTC.

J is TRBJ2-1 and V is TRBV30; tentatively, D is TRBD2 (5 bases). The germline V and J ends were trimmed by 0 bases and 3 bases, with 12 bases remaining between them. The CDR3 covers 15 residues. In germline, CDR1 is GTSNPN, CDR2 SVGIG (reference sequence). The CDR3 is CAWSVRGSLYNEQFF. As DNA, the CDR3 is TGTGCCTGGAGTGTACGAGGGAGCCTCTACAATGAGCAGTTCTTC.

In nucleotides, the CDR3 is TGTGCCAGCAGCCCCCGTGGGGGGGGTCTATCTGGAAACACCATATATTTT. Protein: CASSPRGGGLSGNTIYF. The rearrangement links TRBV7-9 to TRBJ1-3, with a possible D match to TRBD1 (5 bases). There are 17 residues in the CDR3. The V end was cut by 5 bases, the J end by 1 base, with 18 bases between. The germline gives CDR1 SEHNR, CDR2 FQNEAQ (reference sequence). The full variable domain, in which reference TRBV7-9 and TRBJ1-3 provide the parts outside the CDR3, is DTGVSQNPRHKITKRGQNVTFRCDPISEHNRLYWYRQTLGQGPEFLTYFQNEAQLEKSRLLSDRFSAERPKGSFSTLEIQRTEQGDSAMYLCASSPRGGGLSGNTIYFGEGSWLTVV.

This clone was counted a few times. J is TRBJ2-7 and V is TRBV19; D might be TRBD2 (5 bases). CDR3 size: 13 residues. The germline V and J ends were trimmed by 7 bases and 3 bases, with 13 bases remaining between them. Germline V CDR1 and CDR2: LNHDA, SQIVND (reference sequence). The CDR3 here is CASKPRGNYEQYF. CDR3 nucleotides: TGTGCCAGTAAGCCCCGAGGGAACTACGAGCAGTACTTC.

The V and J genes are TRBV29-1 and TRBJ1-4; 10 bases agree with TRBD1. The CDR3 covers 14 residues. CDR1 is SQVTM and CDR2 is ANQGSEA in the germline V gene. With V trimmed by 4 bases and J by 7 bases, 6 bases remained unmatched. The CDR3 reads CSVVGTGASEKLFF. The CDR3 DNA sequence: TGCAGCGTTGTAGGGACAGGGGCAAGTGAAAAACTGTTTTTT.

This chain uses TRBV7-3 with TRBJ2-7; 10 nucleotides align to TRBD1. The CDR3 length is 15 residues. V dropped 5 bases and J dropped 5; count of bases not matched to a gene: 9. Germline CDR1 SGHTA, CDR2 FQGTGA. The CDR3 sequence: CASSLWDRGGNEQYF. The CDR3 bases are TGTGCCAGCAGCCTTTGGGACAGGGGAGGGAACGAGCAGTACTTC.

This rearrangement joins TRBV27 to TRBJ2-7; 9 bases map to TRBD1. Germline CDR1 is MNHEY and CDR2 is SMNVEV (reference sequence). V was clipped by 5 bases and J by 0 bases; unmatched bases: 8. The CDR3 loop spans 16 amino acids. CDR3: CASSPSWTGVSYEQYF. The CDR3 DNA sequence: TGTGCCAGCAGTCCCTCGTGGACAGGGGTCTCCTACGAGCAGTACTTC.

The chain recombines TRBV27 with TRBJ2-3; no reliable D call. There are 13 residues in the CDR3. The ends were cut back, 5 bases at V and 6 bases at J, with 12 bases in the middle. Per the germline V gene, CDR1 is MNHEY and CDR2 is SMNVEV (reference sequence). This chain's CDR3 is CASSMLSEDTQYF. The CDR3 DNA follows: TGTGCCAGCAGTATGCTCTCCGAGGATACGCAGTATTTT.

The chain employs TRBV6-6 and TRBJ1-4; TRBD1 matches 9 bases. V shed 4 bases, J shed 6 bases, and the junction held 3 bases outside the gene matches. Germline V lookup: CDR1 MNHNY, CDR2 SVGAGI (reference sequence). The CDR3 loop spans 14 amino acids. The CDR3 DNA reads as TGTGCCAGCAGTTTGGGACAGGGAGATGAAAAACTGTTTTTT. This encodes CASSLGQGDEKLFF.

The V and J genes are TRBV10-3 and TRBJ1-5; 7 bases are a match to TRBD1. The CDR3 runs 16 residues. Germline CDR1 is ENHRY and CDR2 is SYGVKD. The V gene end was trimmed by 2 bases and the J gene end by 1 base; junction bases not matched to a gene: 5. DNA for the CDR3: TGTGCCATCAGTGAGACAACAGGGGCGAGCAATCAGCCCCAGCATTTT. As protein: CAISETTGASNQPQHF.

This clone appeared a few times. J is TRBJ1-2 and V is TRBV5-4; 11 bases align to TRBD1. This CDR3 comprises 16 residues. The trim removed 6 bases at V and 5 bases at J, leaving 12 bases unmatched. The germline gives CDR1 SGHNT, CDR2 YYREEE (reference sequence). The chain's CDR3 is CASNLPGGQGDYGYTF. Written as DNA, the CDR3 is TGTGCCAGCAATCTCCCTGGGGGACAGGGGGATTATGGCTACACCTTC.

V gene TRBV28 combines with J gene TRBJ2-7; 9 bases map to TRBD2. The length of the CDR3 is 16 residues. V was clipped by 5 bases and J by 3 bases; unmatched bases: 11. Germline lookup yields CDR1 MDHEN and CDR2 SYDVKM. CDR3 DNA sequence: TGTGCCAGCAGTCTGGGGCTAGCGGGGAACAACTACGAGCAGTACTTC. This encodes CASSLGLAGNNYEQYF.

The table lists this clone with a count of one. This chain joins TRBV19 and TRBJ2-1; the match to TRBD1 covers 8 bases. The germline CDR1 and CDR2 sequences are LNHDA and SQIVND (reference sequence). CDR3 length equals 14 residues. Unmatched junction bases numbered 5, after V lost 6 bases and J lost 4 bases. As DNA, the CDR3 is TGTGCCAGTAGGAACAGGGGGATGTACAATGAGCAGTTCTTC. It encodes CASRNRGMYNEQFF.

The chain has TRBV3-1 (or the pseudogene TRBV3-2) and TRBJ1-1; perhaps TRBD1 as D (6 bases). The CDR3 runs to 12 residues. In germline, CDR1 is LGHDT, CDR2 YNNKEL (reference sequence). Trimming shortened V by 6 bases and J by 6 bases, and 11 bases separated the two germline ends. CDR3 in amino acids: CASSRDISEAFF. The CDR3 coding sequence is TGTGCCAGCAGTCGGGACATATCTGAAGCTTTCTTT.